This TCR beta chain derives from a study of glioma-infiltrating T cells after dendritic cell vaccination. Overall study findings and caveats: Survival was not directly related to TCR clonality in these patients. Higher pretreatment TIL content predicted longer progression-free time and survival.

A remark on this clone: The antigen is unknown.

CDR1 and CDR2 (germline): GTSNPN, SVGIG (reference sequence). The CDR3 spans 12 residues. Trimming took off 5 bases at V and 3 bases at J, with 9 bases between the two ends. Stated time point: after dendritic cell vaccination, including at tumor progression/relapse. All glioblastoma patients lacked an isocitrate dehydrogenase mutation. PBMC were collected before vaccination, two weeks after the third vaccination, and at progression. Repertoires were generated with immunoSEQ multiplex PCR, while TCRdb's copy carries only in-frame clones and drops some. In the table there are 90,000 to 95,000 clones, 80% to 90% of which are singletons.

This sequence originates from a human donor with glioblastoma. Sample: blood, taken after dendritic cell vaccination. This chain uses TRBV30 with TRBJ2-3; the D is unclear. The CDR3 loop is CAWGFFTDTQYF. CDR3 bases: TGTGCCTGGGGCTTCTTTACAGATACGCAGTATTTT.